This TCR beta chain was captured by sequencing in a study of blood T cell repertoires in COVID-19. Repertoires were generated with immunoSEQ multiplex PCR, while TCRdb's copy carries only in-frame clones and drops some. The sample contains around 150,000 clones, about 89% of which appear only once. V lost 1 base and J lost 0, with 9 bases in between. This CDR3 has 15 amino acids. Per the germline V gene, CDR1 is MRHNA and CDR2 is SNTAGT. This TCR was sampled from a man in his fifties or sixties with acute or convalescent COVID-19. The chain employs TRBV6-4 and TRBJ1-2, with D tentatively TRBD1 (5 bases). The sequenced material came from peripheral blood. CDR3: CASSDYAGTNYGYTF. For the CDR3, the DNA is TGTGCCAGCAGTGACTACGCAGGGACTAACTATGGCTACACCTTC.